This T cell receptor (beta chain) was documented in a study of Ad26.COV2.S vaccination and SARS-CoV-2 variants. At the level of the study: Into the muscle, Ad26.COV2.S was dosed once or twice, 56 days apart.

Using immunoSEQ multiplex PCR, the repertoire was profiled, and TCRdb retains in-frame clones only, with some absent. The table has more than 350,000 clones, approximately 92% seen once. Study-level findings and limits: Using TCR breadth and depth analyses may have led to underestimated total T cell responses.

As regards this clone: Antigen: not known.

Treatment specified: over 15 received Ad26.COV2.S at low or high dose, single or two shots; about 5 received placebo; per-sample allocation not given. Collection of the samples took place on day 63 after the first injection of vaccine or placebo. Donation came from an adult in Boston who was aged 18-55 years. The origin of this receptor is a person aged 18-65 years who received the Ad26.COV2.S COVID-19 vaccine or a placebo. This specimen consisted of peripheral blood, obtained in a trial of Ad26.COV2.S vaccine versus placebo.

CDR3 sequence: CASSTTGVGTQYF. In DNA, the CDR3 is TGTGCCAGCAGCACGACAGGGGTCGGCACGCAGTATTTT. The chain employs TRBV11-3 and TRBJ2-3, with 8 positions matching TRBD1. CDR1 SGHNT and CDR2 YENEEA come from the germline V gene. This CDR3 has 13 amino acids. J lost 9 bases, V lost 5 bases, and 7 bases had no gene match.